This is a list of T cell receptor beta chains from one sample in a study of blood T cell repertoires in COVID-19. Measured with immunoSEQ multiplex PCR; TCRdb has only the in-frame clones, and not every one. The sample lists 220,000 or so clones, 84% seen once, with 5.5% to 7.5% in the top ten. The sample consisted of PBMCs or T cells enriched from blood (not recorded which). These receptors were obtained from a woman aged 40 to 49 who had recovered from COVID-19. The CDR3 runs from the conserved cysteine through the conserved F or W. Fields, in order: J gene, clone size, V gene, D gene, CDR3 protein, CDR3 DNA. A D gene is named only where the DNA matches it firmly. Some rows mark clone size as missing; the rest say once, few, many or name a class of expanded clone.

j_gene: TRBJ2-7
abundance: NA
v_gene: TRBV30
d_gene: TRBD1
CDR3aa: CAWSSWTGSSYEQYF
CDR3nt: TGTGCCTGGAGTTCCTGGACAGGGAGCTCCTACGAGCAGTACTTC

j_gene: TRBJ1-6
abundance: NA
v_gene: TRBV18
d_gene: TRBD1
CDR3aa: CASSTGTGKPLHF
CDR3nt: TGTGCCAGCTCAACCGGGACAGGGAAACCCCTCCACTTT

j_gene: TRBJ1-2
abundance: once
v_gene: TRBV6-6
d_gene: NA
CDR3aa: CASFDGRGGYGYTF
CDR3nt: TGTGCCAGCTTCGATGGGCGGGGTGGGTATGGCTACACCTTC

j_gene: TRBJ1-1
abundance: NA
v_gene: TRBV6-2/TRBV6-3
d_gene: TRBD1
CDR3aa: CASSYPGGLNTEAFF
CDR3nt: TGTGCCAGCAGTTACCCAGGGGGGTTGAACACTGAAGCTTTCTTT

j_gene: TRBJ2-2
abundance: few
v_gene: TRBV18
d_gene: NA
CDR3aa: CASSAGLDAGELFF
CDR3nt: TGTGCCAGCTCAGCAGGCTTAGACGCCGGGGAGCTGTTTTTT

j_gene: TRBJ1-4
abundance: NA
v_gene: TRBV16
d_gene: NA
CDR3aa: CASSQRTYEKLFF
CDR3nt: TGTGCCAGCAGCCAACGGACTTATGAAAAACTGTTTTTT

j_gene: TRBJ1-4
abundance: NA
v_gene: TRBV11-3
d_gene: TRBD1
CDR3aa: CASSPGTGDEKLFF
CDR3nt: TGTGCCAGCAGCCCAGGGACAGGGGATGAAAAACTGTTTTTT

j_gene: TRBJ2-7
abundance: few
v_gene: TRBV10-2
d_gene: NA
CDR3aa: CASSSGPRDSYEQYF
CDR3nt: TGCGCCAGCAGTTCGGGTCCCCGGGACTCCTACGAGCAGTACTTC

j_gene: TRBJ1-5
abundance: NA
v_gene: TRBV7-2
d_gene: NA
CDR3aa: CASSFGGHQPQHF
CDR3nt: TGTGCCAGCAGCTTCGGGGGGCATCAGCCCCAGCATTTT

j_gene: TRBJ1-1
abundance: NA
v_gene: TRBV18
d_gene: NA
CDR3aa: CASSPESAGGEAFF
CDR3nt: TGTGCCAGCTCACCAGAATCGGCAGGAGGGGAAGCTTTCTTT

j_gene: TRBJ2-5
abundance: once
v_gene: TRBV7-2
d_gene: NA
CDR3aa: CASSSPPEETQYF
CDR3nt: TGTGCCAGCAGCTCCCCCCCGGAAGAGACCCAGTACTTC

j_gene: TRBJ2-1
abundance: NA
v_gene: TRBV6-1
d_gene: TRBD1
CDR3aa: CASSERRDRGDNEQFF
CDR3nt: TGTGCCAGCAGTGAACGTCGGGACAGGGGGGACAATGAGCAGTTCTTC

j_gene: TRBJ2-1
abundance: NA
v_gene: TRBV12-5
d_gene: TRBD2
CDR3aa: CASGPPGSGSYEQFF
CDR3nt: TGTGCTAGTGGTCCCCCGGGGAGCGGGAGTTATGAGCAGTTCTTC

j_gene: TRBJ2-1
abundance: NA
v_gene: TRBV27
d_gene: NA
CDR3aa: CATGGGNEQFF
CDR3nt: TGTGCCACAGGGGGAGGCAATGAGCAGTTCTTC

j_gene: TRBJ1-5
abundance: NA
v_gene: TRBV7-2
d_gene: NA
CDR3aa: CASRHSNSNQPQHF
CDR3nt: TGTGCCAGCAGACACAGTAATAGCAATCAGCCCCAGCATTTT

j_gene: TRBJ1-2
abundance: NA
v_gene: TRBV19
d_gene: NA
CDR3aa: CASTMASGLNYGYTF
CDR3nt: TGTGCCAGTACCATGGCGTCAGGGTTAAACTATGGCTACACCTTC

j_gene: TRBJ1-4
abundance: NA
v_gene: TRBV6-4
d_gene: NA
CDR3aa: CASRASATNEKLFF
CDR3nt: TGTGCCAGCAGGGCTTCTGCAACTAATGAAAAACTGTTTTTT

j_gene: TRBJ2-2
abundance: once
v_gene: TRBV7-2
d_gene: NA
CDR3aa: CASSTVDITGELFF
CDR3nt: TGTGCCAGCAGCACCGTGGACATAACCGGGGAGCTGTTTTTT

j_gene: TRBJ2-7
abundance: NA
v_gene: TRBV6-5
d_gene: TRBD2
CDR3aa: CASSPPRSGNHEQYF
CDR3nt: TGTGCCAGCAGTCCCCCCAGGAGCGGGAACCACGAGCAGTACTTC

j_gene: TRBJ1-4
abundance: NA
v_gene: TRBV5-1
d_gene: NA
CDR3aa: CASSDARGVRKLFF
CDR3nt: TGCGCCAGCAGCGACGCCCGGGGGGTGCGGAAACTGTTTTTT

j_gene: TRBJ2-7
abundance: NA
v_gene: TRBV4-1
d_gene: TRBD2
CDR3aa: CASSQSLAGGYEQYF
CDR3nt: TGCGCCAGCAGCCAATCTCTAGCGGGAGGGTACGAGCAGTACTTC

j_gene: TRBJ1-3
abundance: NA
v_gene: TRBV7-6
d_gene: NA
CDR3aa: CASSQDRDSSGNTIYF
CDR3nt: TGTGCCAGCAGCCAGGACAGAGATAGCTCTGGAAACACCATATATTTT

j_gene: TRBJ1-5
abundance: NA
v_gene: TRBV7-6
d_gene: NA
CDR3aa: CASSLSPVKPQHF
CDR3nt: TGTGCCAGCAGCTTGTCCCCCGTAAAGCCCCAGCATTTT

j_gene: TRBJ1-6
abundance: NA
v_gene: TRBV5-1
d_gene: TRBD1
CDR3aa: CASSLRPGGQGRSYNSPLHF
CDR3nt: TGCGCCAGCAGCTTGCGACCCGGGGGACAGGGACGCTCCTATAATTCACCCCTCCACTTT

j_gene: TRBJ1-2
abundance: NA
v_gene: TRBV10-3
d_gene: TRBD1
CDR3aa: CAITPDRDYGYTF
CDR3nt: TGTGCCATCACCCCCGACAGGGACTATGGCTACACCTTC

j_gene: TRBJ1-2
abundance: NA
v_gene: TRBV24-1
d_gene: TRBD1
CDR3aa: CATSDPRTPGTGGYGYTF
CDR3nt: TGTGCCACCAGTGATCCTCGCACCCCCGGGACAGGGGGCTATGGCTACACCTTC

j_gene: TRBJ1-2
abundance: NA
v_gene: TRBV29-1
d_gene: NA
CDR3aa: CSVEDSDGYTF
CDR3nt: TGCAGCGTTGAAGATAGCGATGGCTACACCTTC

j_gene: TRBJ1-1
abundance: NA
v_gene: TRBV28
d_gene: NA
CDR3aa: CASSLRRVNTEAFF
CDR3nt: TGTGCCAGCAGTTTAAGGCGGGTGAACACTGAAGCTTTCTTT

j_gene: TRBJ2-6
abundance: once
v_gene: TRBV28
d_gene: NA
CDR3aa: CASSSSSGANVLTF
CDR3nt: TGTGCCAGCAGTTCGAGCTCTGGGGCCAACGTCCTGACTTTC

j_gene: TRBJ2-3
abundance: NA
v_gene: TRBV30
d_gene: TRBD2
CDR3aa: CAWSPGGGGLQDTQYF
CDR3nt: TGTGCCTGGAGTCCCGGGGGGGGAGGCCTTCAAGATACGCAGTATTTT

j_gene: TRBJ1-3
abundance: NA
v_gene: TRBV11-2
d_gene: TRBD1
CDR3aa: CASSSIQGFVGNTIYF
CDR3nt: TGTGCCAGCAGCTCCATACAGGGGTTTGTTGGAAACACCATATATTTT

j_gene: TRBJ1-2
abundance: NA
v_gene: TRBV27
d_gene: NA
CDR3aa: CASSLSGSGYTF
CDR3nt: TGTGCCAGCAGTTTATCGGGGAGTGGCTACACCTTC

j_gene: TRBJ1-2
abundance: NA
v_gene: TRBV6-1
d_gene: TRBD1
CDR3aa: CASSDRGNYGYTF
CDR3nt: TGTGCCAGCAGTGACAGGGGGAACTATGGCTACACCTTC

j_gene: TRBJ2-3
abundance: NA
v_gene: TRBV10-3
d_gene: TRBD2
CDR3aa: CAISEAAGATDTQYF
CDR3nt: TGTGCCATCAGTGAGGCAGCGGGAGCCACAGATACGCAGTATTTT

j_gene: TRBJ2-1
abundance: NA
v_gene: TRBV7-9
d_gene: TRBD1
CDR3aa: CASSPPGTGSINEQFF
CDR3nt: TGTGCCAGCAGCCCTCCGGGGACAGGGTCGATAAATGAGCAGTTCTTC

j_gene: TRBJ2-2
abundance: NA
v_gene: TRBV12-3/TRBV12-4
d_gene: NA
CDR3aa: CASSFSLSGELFF
CDR3nt: TGTGCCAGCAGTTTTTCCCTGTCTGGGGAGCTGTTTTTT

j_gene: TRBJ2-7
abundance: NA
v_gene: TRBV27
d_gene: NA
CDR3aa: CASSLSAAGSYEQYF
CDR3nt: TGTGCCAGCAGTTTATCAGCCGCGGGATCCTACGAGCAGTACTTC

j_gene: TRBJ2-2
abundance: NA
v_gene: TRBV7-2
d_gene: TRBD2
CDR3aa: CASRLGLAGAGGTGELFF
CDR3nt: TGTGCCAGCAGGTTGGGACTAGCAGGCGCGGGAGGCACCGGGGAGCTGTTTTTT

j_gene: TRBJ2-1
abundance: NA
v_gene: TRBV28
d_gene: TRBD2
CDR3aa: CASSTAGLAGSYNEQFF
CDR3nt: TGTGCCAGCAGTACGGCCGGACTAGCGGGCTCCTACAATGAGCAGTTCTTC

j_gene: TRBJ2-5
abundance: few
v_gene: TRBV27
d_gene: NA
CDR3aa: CASLQGTQETQYF
CDR3nt: TGTGCCAGCTTACAGGGAACCCAAGAGACCCAGTACTTC

j_gene: TRBJ1-6
abundance: NA
v_gene: TRBV7-3
d_gene: NA
CDR3aa: CASSLSASPLHF
CDR3nt: TGTGCCAGCAGCTTAAGCGCCTCACCCCTCCACTTT

j_gene: TRBJ1-2
abundance: NA
v_gene: TRBV19
d_gene: NA
CDR3aa: CASSDTGGALHGYTF
CDR3nt: TGTGCCAGTAGCGACACGGGGGGCGCATTGCATGGCTACACCTTC

j_gene: TRBJ2-1
abundance: NA
v_gene: TRBV5-1
d_gene: TRBD2
CDR3aa: CASSMTSGASYNEQFF
CDR3nt: TGCGCCAGCAGCATGACTAGCGGGGCCTCCTACAATGAGCAGTTCTTC

j_gene: TRBJ2-1
abundance: NA
v_gene: TRBV19
d_gene: TRBD2
CDR3aa: CASSIDHSGVTYNEQFF
CDR3nt: TGTGCCAGTAGTATAGACCACAGCGGGGTTACCTACAATGAGCAGTTCTTC

j_gene: TRBJ2-5
abundance: NA
v_gene: TRBV30
d_gene: NA
CDR3aa: CAWSDSGEWLVSLETQYF
CDR3nt: TGTGCCTGGAGTGATTCGGGGGAGTGGTTAGTCTCCTTAGAGACCCAGTACTTC

j_gene: TRBJ1-5
abundance: NA
v_gene: TRBV20-1
d_gene: NA
CDR3aa: CSASGGSGQPQHF
CDR3nt: TGCAGTGCTAGTGGAGGGAGTGGACAGCCCCAGCATTTT

j_gene: TRBJ2-7
abundance: few
v_gene: TRBV14
d_gene: NA
CDR3aa: CASSQVGTGTLSYEQYF
CDR3nt: TGTGCCAGCAGCCAAGTAGGAACCGGGACACTATCTTACGAGCAGTACTTC